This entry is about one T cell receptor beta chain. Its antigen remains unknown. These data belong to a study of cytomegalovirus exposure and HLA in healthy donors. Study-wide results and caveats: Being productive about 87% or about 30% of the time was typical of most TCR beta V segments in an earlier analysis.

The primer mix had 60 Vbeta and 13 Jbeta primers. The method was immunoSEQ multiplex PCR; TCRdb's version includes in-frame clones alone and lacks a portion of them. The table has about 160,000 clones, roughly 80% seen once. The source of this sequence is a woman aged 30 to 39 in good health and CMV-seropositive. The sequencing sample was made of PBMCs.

The DNA of the CDR3 is TGTGCCAGCAGCACGACAGCGCTCTCTGGGGCCAACGTCCTGACTTTC. Its protein is CASSTTALSGANVLTF. The chain combines TRBV5-5 with TRBJ2-6; a weak D match, TRBD1 (5 bases). Per germline, CDR1 SGHKS and CDR2 YYEKEE (reference sequence). The ends were cut back, 4 bases at V and 0 bases at J, with 11 bases in the middle. This CDR3 comprises 16 residues.